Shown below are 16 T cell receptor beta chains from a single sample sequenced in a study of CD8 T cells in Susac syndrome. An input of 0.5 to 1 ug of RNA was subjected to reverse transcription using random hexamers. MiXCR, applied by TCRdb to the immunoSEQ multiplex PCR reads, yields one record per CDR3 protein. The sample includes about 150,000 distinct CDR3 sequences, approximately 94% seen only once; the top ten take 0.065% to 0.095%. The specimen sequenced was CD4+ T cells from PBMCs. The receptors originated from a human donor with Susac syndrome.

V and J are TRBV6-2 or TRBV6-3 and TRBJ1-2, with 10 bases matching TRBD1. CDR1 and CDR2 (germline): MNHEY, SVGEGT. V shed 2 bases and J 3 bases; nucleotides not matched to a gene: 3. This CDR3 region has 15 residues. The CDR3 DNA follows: TGTGCCAGCAGTTACCCCGGGACAGGGGACTATGGCTACACCTTC. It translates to CASSYPGTGDYGYTF.

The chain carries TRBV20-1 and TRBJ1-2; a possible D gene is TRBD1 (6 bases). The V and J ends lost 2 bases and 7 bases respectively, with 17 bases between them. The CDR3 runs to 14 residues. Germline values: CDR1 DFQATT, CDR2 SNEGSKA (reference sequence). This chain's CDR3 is CSARWGHKEGGYTF. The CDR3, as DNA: TGCAGTGCTAGATGGGGACATAAAGAGGGTGGCTACACCTTC.

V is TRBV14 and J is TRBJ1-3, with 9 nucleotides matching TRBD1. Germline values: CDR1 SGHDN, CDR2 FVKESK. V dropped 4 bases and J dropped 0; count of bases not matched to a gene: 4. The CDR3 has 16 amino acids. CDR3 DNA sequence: TGTGCCAGCAGCCCGACAGGGGGACGCTCTGGAAACACCATATATTTT. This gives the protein CASSPTGGRSGNTIYF.

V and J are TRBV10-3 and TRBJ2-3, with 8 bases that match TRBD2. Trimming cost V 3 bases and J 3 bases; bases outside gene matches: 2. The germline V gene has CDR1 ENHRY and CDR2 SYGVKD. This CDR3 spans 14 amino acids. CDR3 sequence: CAISEPSGTDTQYF. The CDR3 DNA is TGTGCCATCAGTGAACCTAGCGGGACAGATACGCAGTATTTT.

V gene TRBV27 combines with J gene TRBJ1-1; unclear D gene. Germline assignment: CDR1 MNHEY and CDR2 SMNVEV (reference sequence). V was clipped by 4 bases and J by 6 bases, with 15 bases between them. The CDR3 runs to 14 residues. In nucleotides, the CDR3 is TGTGCCAGCAGTTCCGCCTTAGGTTCGGCTGAAGCTTTCTTT. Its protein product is CASSSALGSAEAFF.

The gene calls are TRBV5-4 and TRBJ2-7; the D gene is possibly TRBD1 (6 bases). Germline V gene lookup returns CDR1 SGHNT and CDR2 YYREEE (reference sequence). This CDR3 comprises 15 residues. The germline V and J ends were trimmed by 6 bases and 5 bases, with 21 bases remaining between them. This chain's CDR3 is CASTREQGVTDEQYF. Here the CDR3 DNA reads TGTGCCAGCACTCGAGAACAGGGAGTCACCGACGAGCAGTACTTC. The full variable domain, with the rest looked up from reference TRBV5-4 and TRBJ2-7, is ETGVTQSPTHLIKTRGQQVTLRCSSQSGHNTVSWYQQALGQGPQFIFQYYREEENGRGNFPPRFSGLQFPNYSSELNVNALELDDSALYLCASTREQGVTDEQYFGPGTRLTVT.

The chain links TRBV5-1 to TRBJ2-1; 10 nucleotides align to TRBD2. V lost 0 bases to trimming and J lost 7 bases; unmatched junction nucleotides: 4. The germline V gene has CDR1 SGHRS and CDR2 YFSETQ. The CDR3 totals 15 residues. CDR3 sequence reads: CASSLELAGRNEQFF. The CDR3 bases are TGCGCCAGCAGCTTGGAACTAGCGGGGAGGAATGAGCAGTTCTTC.

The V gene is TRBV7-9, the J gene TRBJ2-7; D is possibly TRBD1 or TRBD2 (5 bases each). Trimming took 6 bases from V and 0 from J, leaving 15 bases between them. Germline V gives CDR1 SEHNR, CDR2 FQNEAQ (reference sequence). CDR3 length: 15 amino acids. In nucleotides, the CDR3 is TGTGCCAGCAGGAAGGGGACGGGAAGCTCCTACGAGCAGTACTTC. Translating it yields CASRKGTGSSYEQYF.

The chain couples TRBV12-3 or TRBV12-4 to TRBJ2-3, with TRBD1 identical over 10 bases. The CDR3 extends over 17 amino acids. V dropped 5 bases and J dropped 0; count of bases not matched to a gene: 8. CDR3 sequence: CASSQSGQGSSTDTQYF. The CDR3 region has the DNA TGTGCCAGCAGTCAGTCGGGACAGGGGTCGAGCACAGATACGCAGTATTTT.

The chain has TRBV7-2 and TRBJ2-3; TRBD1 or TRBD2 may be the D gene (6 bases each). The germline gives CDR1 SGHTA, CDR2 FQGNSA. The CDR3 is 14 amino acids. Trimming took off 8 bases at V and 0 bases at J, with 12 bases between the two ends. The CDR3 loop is CASSRGPSTDTQYF. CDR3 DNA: TGTGCCAGCTCTCGGGGGCCTAGCACAGATACGCAGTATTTT. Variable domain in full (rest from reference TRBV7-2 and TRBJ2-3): GAGVSQSPSNKVTEKGKDVELRCDPISGHTALYWYRQSLGQGLEFLIYFQGNSAPDKSGLPSDRFSAERTGGSVSTLTIQRTQQEDSAVYLCASSRGPSTDTQYFGPGTRLTVL.

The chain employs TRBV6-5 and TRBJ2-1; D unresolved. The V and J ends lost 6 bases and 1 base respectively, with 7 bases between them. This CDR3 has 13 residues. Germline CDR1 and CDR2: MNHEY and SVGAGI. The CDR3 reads CASRWRSYNEQFF. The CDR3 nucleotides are TGTGCCAGCAGGTGGCGGTCCTACAATGAGCAGTTCTTC.

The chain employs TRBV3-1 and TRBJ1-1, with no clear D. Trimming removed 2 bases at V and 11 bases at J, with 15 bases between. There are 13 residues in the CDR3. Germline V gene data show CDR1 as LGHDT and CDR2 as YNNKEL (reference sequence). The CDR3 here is CASSQRTGLPAFF. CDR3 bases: TGTGCCAGCAGCCAAAGGACGGGTTTGCCGGCTTTCTTT.

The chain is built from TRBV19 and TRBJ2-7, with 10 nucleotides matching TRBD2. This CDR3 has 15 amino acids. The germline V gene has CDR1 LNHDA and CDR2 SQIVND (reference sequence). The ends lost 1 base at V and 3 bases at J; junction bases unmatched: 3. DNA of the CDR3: TGTGCCAGTAGTATAGGGACTAGCGGATACTACGAGCAGTACTTC. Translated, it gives CASSIGTSGYYEQYF.

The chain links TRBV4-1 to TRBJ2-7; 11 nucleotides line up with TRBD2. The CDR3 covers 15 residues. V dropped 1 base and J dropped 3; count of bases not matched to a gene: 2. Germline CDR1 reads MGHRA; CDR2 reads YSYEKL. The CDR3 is CASSQAGTSGYEQYF. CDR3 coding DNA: TGCGCCAGCAGCCAAGCTGGGACTAGCGGCTACGAGCAGTACTTC.

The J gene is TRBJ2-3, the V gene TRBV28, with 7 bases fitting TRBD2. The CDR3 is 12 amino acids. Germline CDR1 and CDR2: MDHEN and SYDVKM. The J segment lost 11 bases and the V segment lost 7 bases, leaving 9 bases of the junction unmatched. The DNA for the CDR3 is TGTGCCAGCACCGGCGCCGCGGGAGAGCAGTATTTT. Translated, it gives CASTGAAGEQYF.

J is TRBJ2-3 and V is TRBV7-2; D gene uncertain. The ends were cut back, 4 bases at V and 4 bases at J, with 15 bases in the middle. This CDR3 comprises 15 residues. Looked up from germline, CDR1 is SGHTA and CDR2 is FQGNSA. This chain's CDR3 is CASSSTRAGADTQYF. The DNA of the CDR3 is TGTGCCAGCAGCTCAACCCGGGCTGGCGCAGATACGCAGTATTTT. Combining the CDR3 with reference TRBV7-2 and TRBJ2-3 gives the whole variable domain GAGVSQSPSNKVTEKGKDVELRCDPISGHTALYWYRQSLGQGLEFLIYFQGNSAPDKSGLPSDRFSAERTGGSVSTLTIQRTQQEDSAVYLCASSSTRAGADTQYFGPGTRLTVL.